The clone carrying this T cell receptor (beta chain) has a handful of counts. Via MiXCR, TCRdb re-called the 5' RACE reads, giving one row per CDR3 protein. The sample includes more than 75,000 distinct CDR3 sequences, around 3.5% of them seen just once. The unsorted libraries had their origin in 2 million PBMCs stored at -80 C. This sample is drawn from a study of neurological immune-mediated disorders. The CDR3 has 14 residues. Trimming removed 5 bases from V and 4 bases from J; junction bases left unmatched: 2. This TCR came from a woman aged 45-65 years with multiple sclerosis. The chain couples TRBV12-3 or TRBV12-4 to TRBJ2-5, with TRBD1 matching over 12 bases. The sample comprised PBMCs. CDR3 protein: CASSRDRGPETQYF. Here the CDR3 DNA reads TGTGCCAGCAGTCGGGACAGGGGGCCAGAGACCCAGTACTTC.